The sequence of this TCR beta chain was determined in a study of blood T cell repertoires in COVID-19. The wider study: Italy, Spain and the United States were the sources of the convalescent and acute COVID-19 samples.

Germline loops: CDR1 SNHLY, CDR2 FYNNEI. The V segment lost 6 bases and the J segment 5 bases; nucleotides outside the gene matches: 7. This CDR3 has 14 amino acids. Profiled with immunoSEQ multiplex PCR; TCRdb holds only in-frame clones, not every one. The sample includes hundreds of thousands of clones, about 90% of them seen just once. The rearrangement links TRBV2 to TRBJ2-5; 9 nucleotides line up with TRBD2. Sequencing was carried out using peripheral blood. This TCR came from a man aged 18 to 30 with COVID-19, enrolled during active disease. Written as DNA, the CDR3 is TGTGCCAGCAGAGGAAGCGGGGGGATGGAGACCCAGTACTTC. Residues: CASRGSGGMETQYF.